This T cell receptor beta chain came from a study of cytomegalovirus exposure and HLA in healthy donors. In this sample, this clone turned up a few times. Its antigen remains unidentified. Primers for the PCR totalled 60 Vbeta and 13 Jbeta. Using immunoSEQ multiplex PCR, the repertoire was profiled, and TCRdb retains in-frame clones only, with some absent. This table has fewer than 100,000 clones, over 75% appearing once. Donors sampled were nominally healthy, though unrecorded immune exposures were likely. Overall study results and limits: Rarity marked most TCR sequences, yet some public TCRs occurred in many donors. Analysis was performed later, and it showed HLA-associated TCR beta chains to be more clonally expanded than equally common others.

The TCR comes from a man between 35 and 55 years old in good health and CMV-seronegative. Sequencing input: PBMCs.

This CDR3 reads CASSPGQGYTEAFF. CDR3 sequence (DNA): TGCGCCAGCAGCCCCGGACAGGGATACACTGAAGCTTTCTTT. V and J are TRBV5-1 and TRBJ1-1, with 8 positions matching TRBD1. CDR1 is SGHRS and CDR2 is YFSETQ in the germline V gene. The V segment lost 4 bases and the J segment 3 bases; nucleotides outside the gene matches: 5. The CDR3 loop spans 14 amino acids.